Here is one T cell receptor beta chain with its context. Its antigen is not identified. These data originate in a study of cytomegalovirus exposure and HLA in healthy donors. Study results and limitations: Analysis was performed later, and it showed HLA-associated TCR beta chains to be more clonally expanded than equally common others. It was approximately 170 TCR beta chains that were listed as cytomegalovirus-associated. Despite most TCR sequences being rare, some public TCRs occurred in many donors.

Both 60 Vbeta primers and 13 Jbeta primers went into the PCR. The table came from immunoSEQ multiplex PCR; TCRdb's copy has only in-frame clones and leaves some out. The table shows under 150,000 clones, with over 65% occurring only once. The length of the CDR3 is 12 residues. The germline CDR1 and CDR2 sequences are SGHTA and FQGNSA. V dropped 4 bases and J dropped 3 bases, with 4 bases sitting between them. The sample taken for sequencing was PBMCs. The chain employs TRBV7-2 and TRBJ1-5; D is unclear. This clonotype was sampled from a woman in her thirties in good health and CMV-seropositive. Here the CDR3 reads CASSSYNQPQHF. The CDR3 DNA follows: TGTGCCAGCAGCTCCTACAATCAGCCCCAGCATTTT.